A selection of T cell receptor beta chains follows, all from one sample in a study of shared clonotypes between healthy human individuals. TCRdb's copy holds only in-frame clones and misses some; the assay was immunoSEQ multiplex PCR. The sample consists of over 2 million clones, 85% to 95% of them appearing once. The material sequenced was naive CD4+ T cells sorted from blood. All receptors derive from a man younger than 35 in good health. Each CDR3 is given with its conserved first and last residue. D genes are given only for firm matches. Rows give clone size only sometimes, using once, few, many, or a class for an expanded clone.

clone size,CDR3 length,D gene,V gene,J gene,CDR3 DNA,CDR3 protein
.,15,.,TRBV18,TRBJ2-7,TGTGCCAGCTCCTACGCGGGCACAGGAGAGTACGAGCAGTACTTC,CASSYAGTGEYEQYF
.,12,.,TRBV6-1,TRBJ1-2,TGTGCCAGCAGTGAAAGGGGAAACGGCTACACCTTC,CASSERGNGYTF
.,15,.,TRBV6-4,TRBJ1-2,TGTGCCAGCAGTGCAACGTCCACACGAGGGGATGGCTACACCTTC,CASSATSTRGDGYTF
few,14,.,TRBV7-2,TRBJ2-3,TGTGCCAGCAGCCCACCGTTCTCGACAGATACGCAGTATTTT,CASSPPFSTDTQYF
.,14,.,TRBV7-2,TRBJ2-7,TGTGCCAGCAGCTTTCTGACACCAACCTACGAGCAGTACTTC,CASSFLTPTYEQYF
once,16,TRBD1,TRBV18,TRBJ2-2,TGTGCCAGCTCACCTCGGACAGGCAGGAACACCGGGGAGCTGTTTTTT,CASSPRTGRNTGELFF
.,13,.,TRBV30,TRBJ2-5,TGTGCCTGGAGTTCCCAGGTCGGGGAGACCCAGTACTTC,CAWSSQVGETQYF
.,14,TRBD1,TRBV5-1,TRBJ1-2,TGCGCCAGCAGCTCGAGGACAGGGGGCTTTGGCTACACCTTC,CASSSRTGGFGYTF
.,16,.,TRBV5-1,TRBJ2-1,TGCGCCAGCAGCTTGGCTGACGGACGGGCTAGGAATGAGCAGTTCTTC,CASSLADGRARNEQFF
.,17,.,TRBV18,TRBJ2-2,TGTGCCAGCTCACCACCGTCCGGGGCCCTAATTTCCGGGGAGCTGTTTTTT,CASSPPSGALISGELFF
.,14,TRBD1,TRBV28,TRBJ1-2,TGTGCCAGCACCCCGGGACAGGTCTCTTATGGCTACACCTTC,CASTPGQVSYGYTF
once,17,.,TRBV18,TRBJ1-1,TGTGCCAGCTCACCACCATCCGGGACGGATAAGAACACTGAAGCTTTCTTT,CASSPPSGTDKNTEAFF
.,14,TRBD2,TRBV25-1,TRBJ2-7,TGTGCCAGCAGTGTTAGCGGGAGAAGCCACGAGCAGTACTTC,CASSVSGRSHEQYF
.,12,.,TRBV11-2,TRBJ2-3,TGTGCCAGCAGCCAACAGTTAGATACGCAGTATTTT,CASSQQLDTQYF
.,14,.,TRBV19,TRBJ2-5,TGTGCCAGTAGTGTACAGGGAGGCCAAGAGACCCAGTACTTC,CASSVQGGQETQYF
.,15,TRBD1,TRBV9,TRBJ2-1,TGTGCCAGCAGCGTTTTAGGACAGGGGGCCGGTGAGCAGTTCTTC,CASSVLGQGAGEQFF
.,15,.,TRBV30,TRBJ1-5,TGTGCCATAGCCCTTAAGGGTCCGCTCAATCAGCCCCAGCATTTT,CAIALKGPLNQPQHF
.,14,.,TRBV4-3,TRBJ1-3,TGCGCCAGCAGCCGGACAGACTCTGGAAACACCATATATTTT,CASSRTDSGNTIYF
.,17,.,TRBV5-3,TRBJ1-2,TGTGCCAGAAGCTTACGACAGGAGACCTTGAGGGATTATGGCTACACCTTC,CARSLRQETLRDYGYTF
.,13,TRBD1,TRBV6-1,TRBJ1-2,TGTGCCAGCAGTAAGACAGGGGAAGTTGGCTACACCTTC,CASSKTGEVGYTF
.,17,.,TRBV28,TRBJ1-6,TGTGCCAGCAGAGGGGGGCCTAGTGGGTCTTCTAATTCACCCCTCCACTTT,CASRGGPSGSSNSPLHF
.,14,.,TRBV23-1,TRBJ1-4,TGCGCCAGCAGTCAGCGAGACAAAAGGGAAAAACTGTTTTTT,CASSQRDKREKLFF
once,11,.,TRBV29-1,TRBJ1-1,TGCAGCGTTGTGGGCTCAGCCGAAGCTTTCTTT,CSVVGSAEAFF
.,14,.,TRBV27,TRBJ1-5,TGTGCCAGCAGTTTCTACAGGGACAATCAGCCCCAGCATTTT,CASSFYRDNQPQHF
.,11,.,TRBV30,TRBJ1-1,TGTGCCTGGAGTGTACAGGGTGAAGCTTTCTTT,CAWSVQGEAFF
.,16,TRBD2,TRBV6-5,TRBJ2-5,TGTGCCAGCAGTTACGGGCTAGCGGGGGGACAAGAGACCCAGTACTTC,CASSYGLAGGQETQYF
.,14,.,TRBV11-2,TRBJ2-1,TGTGCCAGCAGCTTAGGTGCGGCTTACAATGAGCAGTTCTTC,CASSLGAAYNEQFF
.,14,.,TRBV10-1,TRBJ2-1,TGCGCCAGCAGTGACCGTGGGCCCTACAATGAGCAGTTCTTC,CASSDRGPYNEQFF
.,18,TRBD2,TRBV19,TRBJ2-1,TGTGCCAGTAGTAAGGGACAGGCAGGACTAGCGGGAGTTTATGAGCAGTTCTTC,CASSKGQAGLAGVYEQFF
once,15,.,TRBV4-1,TRBJ2-2,TGCGCCAGCAGCCAAGAAAAAGGGGACCCCGGGGAGCTGTTTTTT,CASSQEKGDPGELFF
.,17,TRBD2,TRBV5-4,TRBJ2-3,TGTGCCAGCAGCTTGGAGGCTAGCGGGAGGTTGCTCGATACGCAGTATTTT,CASSLEASGRLLDTQYF
once,17,.,TRBV10-1,TRBJ2-3,TGCGCCAGCAGTGAGTCTCTTGCGGGGGCTAGCACAGATACGCAGTATTTT,CASSESLAGASTDTQYF
.,14,TRBD2,TRBV10-3,TRBJ2-7,TGTGCCATCAGTGTTAGCGGGGGGCAGTACGAGCAGTACTTC,CAISVSGGQYEQYF
.,16,.,TRBV28,TRBJ1-2,TGTGCCAGCAGTTCGCAGGGGCCTAGCCTACCCTATGGCTACACCTTC,CASSSQGPSLPYGYTF
.,13,.,TRBV30,TRBJ2-5,TGTGCCTCCAAGGCACAGGCAGGGGAGACCCAGTACTTC,CASKAQAGETQYF
.,13,.,TRBV18,TRBJ2-7,TGTGCCAGCTCACCAAAGGCCTCCTACGAGCAGTACTTC,CASSPKASYEQYF
.,17,.,TRBV6-1,TRBJ2-7,TGTGCCAGCAGTGAAAAGGGGGAACAGGTCTTATACTACGAGCAGTACTTC,CASSEKGEQVLYYEQYF
once,14,TRBD1,TRBV2,TRBJ2-7,TGTGCCAGCAGGATGGACAGGGGTTCCTACGAGCAGTACTTC,CASRMDRGSYEQYF
.,13,TRBD1,TRBV5-1,TRBJ2-1,TGCGCCAGCAGTTACACAGGGGGCAATGAGCAGTTCTTC,CASSYTGGNEQFF
.,13,.,TRBV27,TRBJ1-6,TGTGCCAGCAGTCCATGGGATAATTCACCCCTCCACTTT,CASSPWDNSPLHF
.,15,TRBD1,TRBV13,TRBJ2-7,TGTGCCAGCAGCTTAAGGACAGGGGGCGTCTACGAGCAGTACTTC,CASSLRTGGVYEQYF
.,17,.,TRBV18,TRBJ1-4,TGTGCCAGCTCACCACCCGCGGGACTCGGCAGGAGTGAAAAACTGTTTTTT,CASSPPAGLGRSEKLFF
.,14,.,TRBV5-1,TRBJ2-1,TGCGCCAGCAGCTTGAGTCCTGCCTTCAATGAGCAGTTCTTC,CASSLSPAFNEQFF
.,14,.,TRBV7-9,TRBJ2-7,TGTGCCAGCAGCTTAGGTGACGGATCCTACGAGCAGTACTTC,CASSLGDGSYEQYF
.,14,.,TRBV28,TRBJ2-7,TGTGCCAGCAGTGGACTGACGTATTCCTACGAGCAGTACTTC,CASSGLTYSYEQYF
.,15,TRBD1,TRBV5-1,TRBJ1-3,TGCGCCAGCTCCACAGGGGGAACTTCTGGAAACACCATATATTTT,CASSTGGTSGNTIYF
.,15,TRBD1,TRBV18,TRBJ2-5,TGTGCCAGCTCACCGGGACAGGGGGCGCGGGAGACCCAGTACTTC,CASSPGQGARETQYF
.,17,TRBD1,TRBV29-1,TRBJ2-1,TGCAGCGCCCGAGCACAGGGGGACCTCAACTCCTACAATGAGCAGTTCTTC,CSARAQGDLNSYNEQFF